This is a list of T cell receptor beta chains from one sample in a study of cytomegalovirus exposure and HLA in healthy donors. The assay was immunoSEQ multiplex PCR, and TCRdb's table has in-frame clones only and misses some. This sample has 100,000 to 150,000 clones, with approximately 70% found just once. The sample was PBMCs. All receptors come from a young man in good health and CMV-seronegative. Both conserved end residues are part of each CDR3. Each record gives: J gene, V gene, clone size, D gene, CDR3 DNA, CDR3 protein. A D gene is named only where the DNA matches it firmly. Clone sizes are given selectively: once, few, many, or a class where the clone is expanded.

TRBJ2-7 | TRBV9 | few | TRBD1 | TGTGCCAGCGGACGGGACAGGGGAAACGAGCAGTACTTC | CASGRDRGNEQYF
TRBJ2-2 | TRBV27 | . | . | TGTGCCACCTCTCGGGGAGGAAACACCGGGGAGCTGTTTTTT | CATSRGGNTGELFF
TRBJ2-7 | TRBV6-6 | . | . | TGTGCCAGCACCTACGAAGACAGGAACTCCTACGAGCAGTACTTC | CASTYEDRNSYEQYF
TRBJ1-4 | TRBV5-1 | . | TRBD1 | TGCGCCAGCAGCTCCGACAGGGTAAATGAAAAACTGTTTTTT | CASSSDRVNEKLFF
TRBJ2-1 | TRBV6-1 | . | . | TGTGCCAGCAGCCTAGACAGGACCCCCTACAATGAGCAGTTCTTC | CASSLDRTPYNEQFF
TRBJ1-2 | TRBV29-1 | few | . | TGCAGCGCAAAGAGCGGGGGCGGGAAGGCGGGCTACACCTTC | CSAKSGGGKAGYTF
TRBJ1-1 | TRBV9 | . | TRBD1 | TGTGCCAGCAGCCCACAGGGACAGTTTTCCCCGAACACTGAAGCTTTCTTT | CASSPQGQFSPNTEAFF
TRBJ2-7 | TRBV9 | . | TRBD1 | TGTGCCAGCAGCGGGGGACAGGGGGCCCTCGAGCAGTACTTC | CASSGGQGALEQYF
TRBJ2-7 | TRBV19 | once | TRBD1 | TGTGCCACCAAGGACAGGCCGATAGGGGACGAGCAGTACTTC | CATKDRPIGDEQYF
TRBJ2-2 | TRBV19 | . | TRBD2 | TGTGCCAGTCCGAGGGCGGGAGGGTTTAACACCGGGGAGCTGTTTTTT | CASPRAGGFNTGELFF
TRBJ2-5 | TRBV5-6 | . | TRBD1 | TGTGCCAGCAGCGCTCGGACAGGGGGAAAAGAGACCCAGTACTTC | CASSARTGGKETQYF
TRBJ2-7 | TRBV2 | . | . | TGTGCCAGCCGGGGTAGAGCCTACGAGCAGTACTTC | CASRGRAYEQYF
TRBJ2-5 | TRBV5-6 | few | TRBD2 | TGTGCCAGCAGCTTGGGTGGGACTAGGACTGTAGAGACCCAGTACTTC | CASSLGGTRTVETQYF
TRBJ1-5 | TRBV18 | . | . | TGTGCCAGCTCACCACTGGGGGGAAATCAGCCCCAGCATTTT | CASSPLGGNQPQHF
TRBJ1-3 | TRBV7-9 | . | . | TGTGCCAGCAGCTTAACGAGCTCTGGAAACACCATATATTTT | CASSLTSSGNTIYF
TRBJ1-5 | TRBV6-1 | . | . | TGTGCCACCCTGGGGCCAGGACCCAATCAGCCCCAGCATTTT | CATLGPGPNQPQHF
TRBJ1-1 | TRBV19 | . | TRBD1 | TGTGCCAGTAGTATCCGATCTCAGGGGGGAGTCCGTGAAGCTTTCTTT | CASSIRSQGGVREAFF
TRBJ1-3 | TRBV5-1 | . | . | TGCGCCAGCAGCTTGGATGGTTCTAGCTCTGGAAACACCATATATTTT | CASSLDGSSSGNTIYF
TRBJ1-1 | TRBV5-1 | . | TRBD1 | TGCGCCAGCAGCCTCCACAGGGGCGCTGAAGCTTTCTTT | CASSLHRGAEAFF
TRBJ2-3 | TRBV4-1 | . | . | TGCGCCAGCAGCCACCCGGGGCGGGGGCGCACAGATACGCAGTATTTT | CASSHPGRGRTDTQYF
TRBJ1-3 | TRBV28 | . | . | TGTGCCAGCAGAAGGGGGAACAGAAACACCATATATTTT | CASRRGNRNTIYF
TRBJ2-6 | TRBV5-1 | . | . | TGCGCCAGCAGAGGAGGTGGGGCCAACGTCCTGACTTTC | CASRGGGANVLTF
TRBJ2-4 | TRBV15 | . | . | TGTGCCACCAGCATGGGGGGGCAAAAAAACATTCAGTACTTC | CATSMGGQKNIQYF
TRBJ2-5 | TRBV11-1 | . | TRBD1 | TGTGCCAGCAGCCCGAAGAGGGACAGGCCGCAAGAGACCCAGTACTTC | CASSPKRDRPQETQYF
TRBJ1-1 | TRBV27 | . | . | TGTGCCAGCAGTCCCGGACAGTTGAACACTGAAGCTTTCTTT | CASSPGQLNTEAFF
TRBJ2-1 | TRBV5-1 | medium-sized | TRBD2 | TGCGCCAGCAGCTCTAGCGGGGGCTACAATGAGCAGTTCTTC | CASSSSGGYNEQFF
TRBJ1-1 | TRBV19 | . | . | TGTGCCAGTACCCAAACCGGAGGGATAGAAGCTTTCTTT | CASTQTGGIEAFF
TRBJ2-1 | TRBV9 | . | TRBD1 | TGTGCCAGCAGCGTAGTGGGACAGGGATACAATGAGCAGTTCTTC | CASSVVGQGYNEQFF
TRBJ2-3 | TRBV9 | . | TRBD2 | TGTGCCAGCAGCCCAACCTCTAGCGGGAACACAGATACGCAGTATTTT | CASSPTSSGNTDTQYF
TRBJ2-3 | TRBV6-1 | . | . | TGTGCCAGCAGTGAATTAGGCGGAGGCACAGATACGCGGTATTTT | CASSELGGGTDTRYF
TRBJ1-1 | TRBV30 | . | . | TGTGCCTGGAGACTAGGGCAGCCTACAACTAAAGCTTTCTTT | CAWRLGQPTTKAFF
TRBJ2-3 | TRBV5-1 | . | TRBD2 | TGCGCCAGCAGGGGGACGGCGCGGGAGGACACAGATACGCAGTATTTT | CASRGTAREDTDTQYF
TRBJ2-7 | TRBV5-1 | . | . | TGCGCCAGCCGCTCTACGACAAATCCCTACGAGCAGTACTTC | CASRSTTNPYEQYF
TRBJ1-2 | TRBV28 | once | TRBD1 | TGTGCCAGCAGTAAGGGACAGAGACTGAACTATGGCTACACCTTC | CASSKGQRLNYGYTF
TRBJ2-3 | TRBV6-1 | . | . | TGTGCCAGCAGTGAGTGGGGGCATACGCAGTATTTT | CASSEWGHTQYF
TRBJ1-2 | TRBV7-9 | . | TRBD1 | TGTGCCAGCAGCTTAGCTCGGACAGGCGGAAACTATGGCTACACCTTC | CASSLARTGGNYGYTF
TRBJ2-3 | TRBV6-5 | . | . | TGTGCCTACGCGAGGAGGATGGATACGCAGTATTTT | CAYARRMDTQYF